Presented here are 29 T cell receptor beta chains from one specimen sequenced in a study of early T cells in non-severe SARS-CoV-2 infection. MiXCR was run by TCRdb on the 5' RACE reads, yielding one entry per CDR3 protein. The sample records roughly 66,000 distinct CDR3 sequences, over 8% being singletons. Input material: whole blood. These receptors were obtained from an adult who was a healthcare worker with PCR-confirmed SARS-CoV-2 infection or an uninfected control (not recorded which).

The chain uses TRBV2 and TRBJ2-5; 8 bases agree with TRBD2. V gave up 7 bases and J gave up 3 bases; unmatched junction bases: 7. From germline, CDR1 is SNHLY and CDR2 FYNNEI. CDR3 length equals 14 residues. The CDR3 sequence: CASTNIAGKETQYF. The CDR3 DNA is TGTGCCAGCACTAACATAGCGGGAAAAGAGACCCAGTACTTC.

The V and J genes are TRBV30 and TRBJ2-4; no firm D call. V dropped 0 bases and J dropped 0 bases, with 12 bases sitting between them. The CDR3 has 16 residues. Germline V lookup: CDR1 GTSNPN, CDR2 SVGIG (reference sequence). The CDR3 DNA sequence: TGTGCCTGGAGTGTACACGCCAGTTTAGCCAAAAACATTCAGTACTTC. It yields the protein CAWSVHASLAKNIQYF.

This clonotype came up a few times. The V and J genes are TRBV12-3 or TRBV12-4 and TRBJ2-7; D is unclear. The CDR3 covers 13 residues. The V end was cut by 0 bases, the J end by 2 bases, with 5 bases between. The DNA for the CDR3 is TGTGCCAGCAGTTTAGCGGAAGCCTACGAGCAGTACTTC. Its translation: CASSLAEAYEQYF.

This clonotype was found many times. The rearrangement joins TRBV4-2 to TRBJ2-5, with D perhaps TRBD2 (6 bases). V was pared by 0 bases and J by 0 bases, with 14 bases between. The CDR3 is 17 amino acids. Looked up from germline, CDR1 is LGHNA and CDR2 is YNFKEQ. The CDR3 bases are TGTGCCAGCAGCCAAGATCCCCGCCGGGACTACCAAGAGACCCAGTACTTC. It codes for CASSQDPRRDYQETQYF.

This chain uses TRBV21-1 with TRBJ2-1; TRBD2, the D gene given by the table, was not confirmed from the DNA. TRBV21-1 has pseudogene status. This CDR3 comprises 18 residues. CDR3 nucleotides: TGTGCCAGCAGCAAAGATTCCCCTAGCGGGGTACATCGGGATGAGCAGTTCTTC. Translated, it gives CASSKDSPSGVHRDEQFF.

This clonotype was observed a handful of times. The rearrangement links TRBV30 to TRBJ2-5, with 8 nucleotides matching TRBD1. This CDR3 comprises 14 residues. CDR1 GTSNPN and CDR2 SVGIG come from the germline V gene (reference sequence). Trimming took 5 bases from V and 2 from J; bases not matched to a gene: 7. Here the CDR3 DNA reads TGTGCCTGGGGGAAGACAGGGGAACAAGAGACCCAGTACTTC. Translated, it gives CAWGKTGEQETQYF.

V usage is TRBV20-1 and J usage is TRBJ2-7; 15 bases are a match to TRBD2. Trimming cost V 6 bases and J 2 bases; bases outside gene matches: 2. The CDR3 is 14 residues long. Germline V gives CDR1 DFQATT, CDR2 SNEGSKA (reference sequence). CDR3 DNA sequence: TGCAGTGCGGGGACTAGCGGGAGGACCTACGAGCAGTACTTC. Its protein is CSAGTSGRTYEQYF.

This clonotype was seen a handful of times. V usage is TRBV12-5 and J usage is TRBJ1-1, with a weak D call TRBD1 (6 bases). V was cut by 0 bases and J by 14 bases, with 13 bases left in between. Germline-derived CDR1 and CDR2 are LGHNT and FRNRAP. CDR3 length equals 12 residues. The CDR3 region has the DNA TGTGCTAGTGGTTTGGTCGACAACAGGGTCTTCTTT. Its translation: CASGLVDNRVFF. The full variable domain, rest sourced from reference TRBV12-5 and TRBJ1-1, is DARVTQTPRHKVTEMGQEVTMRCQPILGHNTVFWYRQTMMQGLELLAYFRNRAPLDDSGMPKDRFSAEMPDATLATLKIQPSEPRDSAVYFCASGLVDNRVFFGQGTRLTVV.

This clonotype came up many times. The chain combines TRBV20-1 with TRBJ2-3, with a weak D call TRBD2 (6 bases). The germline V gene has CDR1 DFQATT and CDR2 SNEGSKA (reference sequence). This CDR3 contains 13 residues. V lost 8 bases and J lost 5, with 17 bases in between. The CDR3 nucleotides read TGCAGTACAGACAGCCAGGAGGGAGATACGCAGTATTTT. Translated, it gives CSTDSQEGDTQYF.

The sample holds many counts of this clonotype. The chain has TRBV7-8 and TRBJ1-1; D unclear. V was clipped by 7 bases and J by 0 bases, with 12 bases between them. The CDR3 extends over 14 amino acids. Germline loops: CDR1 SGHVS, CDR2 FQNEAQ. CDR3 coding DNA: TGTGCCAGCATCCCGGGTGCCATGAACACTGAAGCTTTCTTT. Amino acid sequence: CASIPGAMNTEAFF.

J is TRBJ1-5 and V is TRBV12-3 or TRBV12-4, with 10 nucleotides matching TRBD1. There are 16 residues in the CDR3. V was pared by 5 bases and J by 2 bases, with 6 bases of the junction left unmatched. CDR3 protein: CASSLDRGQGNQPQHF. The CDR3 nucleotides read TGTGCCAGCAGTCTTGACAGGGGGCAAGGCAATCAGCCCCAGCATTTT.

The chain has TRBV29-1 and TRBJ2-1, with D perhaps TRBD1 (6 bases). This CDR3 has 14 amino acids. Germline V gene sequence: CDR1 SQVTM, CDR2 ANQGSEA. V was shortened by 6 bases and J by 10 bases, with 22 bases between the two germline ends. CDR3 bases: TGCAGCGTGCTACCAGGGGACCCCGTGGGGGAGCAGTTCTTC. Translation: CSVLPGDPVGEQFF.

This clonotype was counted between two and nine times. This chain joins TRBV29-1 and TRBJ2-6; no clear D gene. The CDR3 is 14 residues long. V lost 2 bases to trimming and J lost 0 bases, with 5 bases between them. Germline CDR1 and CDR2: SQVTM and ANQGSEA. The CDR3 DNA reads TGCAGCGTTGAAAGGGTCTCTGGGGCCAACGTCCTGACTTTC. It translates to CSVERVSGANVLTF.

This chain links TRBV20-1 with TRBJ2-1, with D maybe TRBD1 (6 bases). The CDR3 contains 13 residues. With 3 bases removed from V and 8 bases from J, the gap between germline ends came to 14 bases. The germline V gene has CDR1 DFQATT and CDR2 SNEGSKA (reference sequence). The CDR3 DNA sequence: TGCAGTGCTAGTTCGGCAGGGGTGGATGAGCAGTTCTTC. This translates into CSASSAGVDEQFF.

This clonotype was observed a handful of times. This sequence joins TRBV27 and TRBJ2-1; TRBD1 might be the D (5 bases). This CDR3 comprises 13 residues. Trimming removed 6 bases at V and 4 bases at J, with 10 bases between. Looked up from germline, CDR1 is MNHEY and CDR2 is SMNVEV (reference sequence). The CDR3 DNA reads as TGTGCCAGCAGACCGACAGCTTACAATGAGCAGTTCTTC. Its protein product is CASRPTAYNEQFF.

This clonotype is deemed medium-sized. The chain is built from TRBV29-1 and TRBJ1-2, with 7 bases matching TRBD1. The CDR3 is made up of 12 amino acids. Germline V gene lookup returns CDR1 SQVTM and CDR2 ANQGSEA. V lost 3 bases to trimming and J lost 6 bases; unmatched junction nucleotides: 4. CDR3 bases: TGCAGCGTTGATACCACAGGGGATGGCTACACCTTC. It specifies CSVDTTGDGYTF.

This clonotype was detected ten times or more. The CDR3, as DNA: TGTGCCAGCAGGACTGGTAGCTATGGCTACACCTTC. Its protein product is CASRTGSYGYTF. V and J are TRBV6-6 and TRBJ1-2; D is ambiguous. Germline V gene sequence: CDR1 MNHNY, CDR2 SVGAGI (reference sequence). The CDR3 totals 12 residues. V was clipped by 6 bases and J by 4 bases, with 9 bases between them.

This clonotype was counted at least ten times. This chain links TRBV29-1 with TRBJ2-2; perhaps TRBD1 as D (6 bases). There are 14 residues in the CDR3. The V end was cut by 4 bases, the J end by 3 bases, with 12 bases between. Germline V gene data show CDR1 as SQVTM and CDR2 as ANQGSEA. The CDR3 sequence: CSVATGKDTGELFF. CDR3 nucleotides: TGCAGCGTTGCAACAGGGAAAGACACCGGGGAGCTGTTTTTT.

The chain joins TRBV25-1 to TRBJ2-1; no reliable D call. Germline-derived CDR1 and CDR2 are MGHDK and SYGVNS. This CDR3 spans 8 amino acids. The CDR3 is CNEGEQFF. As DNA, the CDR3 is TGTAATGAAGGTGAGCAGTTCTTC. The variable domain in full, with the rest retrieved from reference TRBV25-1 and TRBJ2-1, is EADIYQTPRYLVIGTGKKITLECSQTMGHDKMYWYQQDPGMELHLIHYSYGVNSTEKGDLSSESTVSRIRTEHFPLTLESARPSHTSQYLCNEGEQFFGPGTRLTVL.

This rearrangement joins TRBV4-1 to TRBJ2-5, with 12 bases lining up with TRBD2. CDR3 size: 18 residues. J gave up 5 bases and V 4 bases, and 14 bases lay outside the gene matches. Per the germline V gene, CDR1 is MGHRA and CDR2 is YSYEKL. The CDR3 sequence: CASSPDPGLAGRGETQYF. Written as DNA, the CDR3 is TGCGCCAGCAGCCCCGACCCTGGACTAGCGGGACGGGGGGAGACCCAGTACTTC.

This chain uses TRBV9 with TRBJ2-3, with D possibly TRBD1 on 5 matching bases. This CDR3 has 16 residues. Germline-derived CDR1 and CDR2 are SGDLS and YYNGEE. The V gene lost 0 bases and the J gene lost 1 base, with 12 bases spanning the gap. CDR3 sequence: CASSVGLREGTDTQYF. As DNA, the CDR3 is TGTGCCAGCAGCGTAGGTCTCAGGGAAGGCACAGATACGCAGTATTTT.

The V and J genes are TRBV11-2 and TRBJ2-1; tentatively, D is TRBD2 (5 bases). This CDR3 region has 17 residues. In germline, CDR1 is SGHAT, CDR2 FQNNGV. Trimming shortened V by 0 bases and J by 6 bases, and 18 bases separated the two germline ends. CDR3 nucleotides: TGTGCCAGCAGCTTAGAACGTACGGGAAGTGTCCCCAATGAGCAGTTCTTC. This codes for CASSLERTGSVPNEQFF.

This clonotype was seen many times. This chain links TRBV20-1 with TRBJ2-3; the D gene is possibly TRBD1 (6 bases). The CDR3 runs 15 residues. Germline V gives CDR1 DFQATT, CDR2 SNEGSKA (reference sequence). V shed 6 bases and J shed 1 base, with 17 bases lying between them. The CDR3 region is CSATEAGVGTDTQYF. The DNA of the CDR3 is TGCAGTGCCACCGAAGCAGGGGTGGGCACAGATACGCAGTATTTT.

The chain joins TRBV5-5 to TRBJ2-3, with D possibly matching TRBD1 (5 bases). V lost 0 bases, J lost 3 bases, and 5 bases lay in between. The CDR3 sequence is 13 residues long. CDR1 and CDR2 (germline): SGHKS, YYEKEE (reference sequence). CDR3 amino acids: CASSLEGTDTQYF. CDR3 sequence (DNA): TGTGCCAGCAGCTTGGAGGGGACAGATACGCAGTATTTT.

Written as DNA, the CDR3 is TGTGCCAGCAGCTTAGGGGGTAGCGCGACCTACAATGAGCAGTTCTTC. Its translation: CASSLGGSATYNEQFF. The chain is built from TRBV11-2 and TRBJ2-1; the D gene is possibly TRBD2 (5 bases). The CDR3 is 16 residues long. The V and J ends lost 1 base and 2 bases respectively, with 12 bases between them. Germline CDR1 and CDR2: SGHAT and FQNNGV.

This clonotype was counted a few times. This chain uses TRBV28 with TRBJ2-1; tentative D call: TRBD2 (7 bases). Germline-derived CDR1 and CDR2 are MDHEN and SYDVKM. CDR3 length: 16 residues. With 7 bases removed from V and 8 bases from J, the gap between germline ends came to 24 bases. The CDR3 is CASTLGGGGGDYEQFF. In nucleotides, the CDR3 is TGTGCCAGCACCCTTGGGGGGGGCGGAGGGGACTATGAGCAGTTCTTC.

This clonotype was found many times. The gene calls are TRBV24-1 and TRBJ2-3, with 8 bases aligning to TRBD2. Germline-derived CDR1 and CDR2 are KGHDR and SFDVKD. The V gene end was trimmed by 4 bases and the J gene end by 1 base; junction bases not matched to a gene: 6. The CDR3 runs 16 residues. The DNA for the CDR3 is TGTGCCACCAGTGACAATAGCGGGACTGGCACAGATACGCAGTATTTT. This gives the protein CATSDNSGTGTDTQYF.

This chain connects TRBV11-2 to TRBJ2-5; D is possibly TRBD2 (5 bases). CDR3 size: 14 residues. Germline V gene data show CDR1 as SGHAT and CDR2 as FQNNGV. The V end lost 4 bases, the J end lost 3 bases, and 12 bases lay between the germline ends. CDR3: CASSWRYGEETQYF. The CDR3, as DNA: TGTGCCAGCAGCTGGAGGTACGGGGAAGAGACCCAGTACTTC.

This clonotype was counted many times. The chain is built from TRBV27 and TRBJ2-1; 9 bases are shared with TRBD2. The CDR3 contains 14 residues. J gave up 8 bases and V 8 bases, and 10 bases lay outside the gene matches. CDR1 and CDR2 (germline): MNHEY, SMNVEV (reference sequence). The DNA for the CDR3 is TGTGCCAGCCACGGCGGGAGGGCCGTACATGAGCAGTTCTTC. Its translation: CASHGGRAVHEQFF.